Listed below are T cell receptor beta chains from one sample, sequenced in a study of blood T cell repertoires in COVID-19. Generated by immunoSEQ multiplex PCR, the TCRdb table keeps only in-frame clones and is missing some. The sample has approximately 290,000 clones; roughly 84% are singletons. Sequences were obtained from peripheral blood. These receptors all stem from a person aged 65 to 85 with COVID-19, enrolled during active disease. CDR3s include the opening cysteine and the closing phenylalanine or tryptophan. The D gene is left open where the match is weak. Size tells how often a clone was seen (once, few, many) or the class of an expanded clone, and some rows leave it out.

clone_size: once; d_call: TRBD1; j_call: TRBJ1-5; v_call: TRBV10-1; cdr3_aa: CASSAGTGGFSSSNQPQHF; cdr3_nt: TGCGCCAGCAGTGCCGGGACAGGTGGGTTTAGTTCTAGCAATCAGCCCCAGCATTTT
clone_size: .; d_call: TRBD1; j_call: TRBJ1-3; v_call: TRBV6-5; cdr3_aa: CASSTGATSGNTIYF; cdr3_nt: TGTGCCAGCAGTACAGGGGCTACCTCTGGAAACACCATATATTTT
clone_size: .; d_call: TRBD2; j_call: TRBJ2-3; v_call: TRBV5-5; cdr3_aa: CASIAGGQYF; cdr3_nt: TGTGCCAGCATAGCGGGAGGCCAGTATTTT
clone_size: .; d_call: .; j_call: TRBJ1-5; v_call: TRBV27; cdr3_aa: CARIKPEDQGFRGNQPQHF; cdr3_nt: TGTGCCAGGATCAAACCCGAGGACCAGGGTTTTAGGGGCAATCAGCCCCAGCATTTT
clone_size: .; d_call: .; j_call: TRBJ1-3; v_call: TRBV28; cdr3_aa: CASSSMKLLSSGNTIYF; cdr3_nt: TGTGCCAGCAGTTCTATGAAACTGCTGAGCTCTGGAAACACCATATATTTT
clone_size: once; d_call: TRBD1; j_call: TRBJ2-1; v_call: TRBV15; cdr3_aa: CATSREDRGDNEQFF; cdr3_nt: TGTGCCACCAGCAGAGAGGACAGGGGTGACAATGAGCAGTTCTTC
clone_size: .; d_call: TRBD1; j_call: TRBJ1-2; v_call: TRBV29-1; cdr3_aa: CSVSGATGDSANYGYTF; cdr3_nt: TGCAGCGTTTCGGGGGCGACGGGGGACAGTGCTAACTATGGCTACACCTTC
clone_size: .; d_call: TRBD1; j_call: TRBJ1-5; v_call: TRBV6-5; cdr3_aa: CASFGTGNQPQHF; cdr3_nt: TGTGCCAGCTTTGGGACAGGGAATCAGCCCCAGCATTTT
clone_size: .; d_call: TRBD1; j_call: TRBJ2-5; v_call: TRBV18; cdr3_aa: CASSPKQGGETQYF; cdr3_nt: TGTGCCAGCTCACCGAAACAGGGGGGAGAGACCCAGTACTTC
clone_size: .; d_call: TRBD1; j_call: TRBJ1-3; v_call: TRBV2; cdr3_aa: CASSRQGSESGNTIYF; cdr3_nt: TGTGCCAGCAGTCGACAGGGTTCTGAGTCTGGAAACACCATATATTTT
clone_size: .; d_call: TRBD1; j_call: TRBJ1-4; v_call: TRBV9; cdr3_aa: CASNTGTVNEKLFF; cdr3_nt: TGTGCCAGCAACACCGGGACAGTAAATGAAAAACTGTTTTTT
clone_size: .; d_call: .; j_call: TRBJ2-7; v_call: TRBV5-1; cdr3_aa: CASSSRSGTKTEQYF; cdr3_nt: TGCGCCAGCAGCTCACGCTCCGGGACAAAGACCGAGCAGTACTTC
clone_size: .; d_call: TRBD2; j_call: TRBJ2-3; v_call: TRBV29-1; cdr3_aa: CSVEDRISGGRTDTQYF; cdr3_nt: TGCAGCGTTGAAGATCGTATTAGCGGGGGACGCACAGATACGCAGTATTTT
clone_size: .; d_call: .; j_call: TRBJ1-2; v_call: TRBV7-2; cdr3_aa: CASSLGGAYYGYTF; cdr3_nt: TGTGCCAGCAGCTTAGGGGGCGCTTACTATGGCTACACCTTC
clone_size: .; d_call: TRBD2; j_call: TRBJ2-5; v_call: TRBV6-2/TRBV6-3; cdr3_aa: CASSPGLAGRETQYF; cdr3_nt: TGTGCCAGCAGTCCAGGACTAGCGGGGAGAGAGACCCAGTACTTC
clone_size: .; d_call: TRBD1; j_call: TRBJ1-5; v_call: TRBV28; cdr3_aa: CASSWGQGRNQPQHF; cdr3_nt: TGTGCCAGCAGTTGGGGACAGGGGAGAAATCAGCCCCAGCATTTT
clone_size: .; d_call: .; j_call: TRBJ2-3; v_call: TRBV6-1; cdr3_aa: CASSEVGTPTDTQYF; cdr3_nt: TGTGCCAGCAGTGAAGTCGGTACGCCGACAGATACGCAGTATTTT
clone_size: .; d_call: .; j_call: TRBJ2-3; v_call: TRBV28; cdr3_aa: CASSPQAGGTDTQYF; cdr3_nt: TGTGCCAGCAGTCCACAGGCTGGGGGCACAGATACGCAGTATTTT
clone_size: once; d_call: .; j_call: TRBJ1-4; v_call: TRBV27; cdr3_aa: CASSTTGTSEKLFF; cdr3_nt: TGTGCCAGCAGCACAACAGGGACCAGTGAAAAACTGTTTTTT
clone_size: .; d_call: .; j_call: TRBJ2-7; v_call: TRBV27; cdr3_aa: CASSPPFGLPPHYEQYF; cdr3_nt: TGTGCCAGCAGCCCGCCCTTTGGGCTCCCGCCACACTACGAGCAGTACTTC
clone_size: once; d_call: TRBD2; j_call: TRBJ2-1; v_call: TRBV11-2; cdr3_aa: CASSLALSAGGHEQFF; cdr3_nt: TGTGCCAGCAGCTTAGCCCTCTCGGCGGGGGGGCATGAGCAGTTCTTC
clone_size: .; d_call: TRBD1; j_call: TRBJ1-5; v_call: TRBV2; cdr3_aa: CASSERQGLNQPQHF; cdr3_nt: TGTGCCAGCAGTGAACGACAGGGCCTAAATCAGCCCCAGCATTTT
clone_size: .; d_call: .; j_call: TRBJ2-7; v_call: TRBV28; cdr3_aa: CASSGSREQYF; cdr3_nt: TGTGCCAGCAGTGGGAGCCGCGAGCAGTACTTC
clone_size: .; d_call: .; j_call: TRBJ2-3; v_call: TRBV18; cdr3_aa: CASSPGHNTDTQYF; cdr3_nt: TGTGCCAGCTCACCCGGACATAACACAGATACGCAGTATTTT
clone_size: once; d_call: TRBD2; j_call: TRBJ2-5; v_call: TRBV27; cdr3_aa: CASRLRGTSGVETQYF; cdr3_nt: TGTGCCAGCAGACTGAGGGGGACTAGCGGCGTGGAGACCCAGTACTTC
clone_size: .; d_call: .; j_call: TRBJ1-4; v_call: TRBV18; cdr3_aa: CASSPQRGATNEKLFF; cdr3_nt: TGTGCCAGCTCACCGCAACGGGGGGCTACTAATGAAAAACTGTTTTTT
clone_size: .; d_call: TRBD1; j_call: TRBJ1-5; v_call: TRBV5-4; cdr3_aa: CASSLALGQGVTVNQPQHF; cdr3_nt: TGTGCCAGCAGCTTGGCCCTGGGACAGGGGGTAACCGTCAATCAGCCCCAGCATTTT
clone_size: many; d_call: .; j_call: TRBJ1-2; v_call: TRBV4-1; cdr3_aa: CASSQEVQGVNYGYTF; cdr3_nt: TGCGCCAGCAGCCAAGAGGTCCAGGGCGTTAACTATGGCTACACCTTC
clone_size: .; d_call: TRBD1; j_call: TRBJ1-1; v_call: TRBV19; cdr3_aa: CASRPRQGSRGEAFF; cdr3_nt: TGTGCCAGCAGACCCCGACAGGGTTCCCGGGGGGAAGCTTTCTTT
clone_size: .; d_call: .; j_call: TRBJ1-4; v_call: TRBV7-8; cdr3_aa: CASSLGGYEKLFF; cdr3_nt: TGTGCCAGCAGCTTGGGGGGATACGAAAAACTGTTTTTT
clone_size: .; d_call: .; j_call: TRBJ2-7; v_call: TRBV7-2; cdr3_aa: CASSLAGSYEQYF; cdr3_nt: TGTGCCAGCAGCTTAGCCGGGAGCTACGAGCAGTACTTC
clone_size: few; d_call: .; j_call: TRBJ2-7; v_call: TRBV7-9; cdr3_aa: CASSLRHAYEQYF; cdr3_nt: TGTGCCAGCAGCTTACGACATGCCTACGAGCAGTACTTC
clone_size: .; d_call: TRBD1; j_call: TRBJ1-1; v_call: TRBV5-6; cdr3_aa: CASSFYSGGTINGEAFF; cdr3_nt: TGTGCCAGCAGCTTTTATTCAGGGGGCACGATCAATGGTGAAGCTTTCTTT
clone_size: few; d_call: TRBD1; j_call: TRBJ1-2; v_call: TRBV7-9; cdr3_aa: CASSFGVGQGGYTF; cdr3_nt: TGTGCCAGCAGTTTTGGAGTCGGACAGGGCGGCTACACCTTC
clone_size: .; d_call: TRBD2; j_call: TRBJ2-1; v_call: TRBV19; cdr3_aa: CASSPGASGSYNEQFF; cdr3_nt: TGTGCCAGTAGTCCCGGGGCTAGCGGCTCCTACAATGAGCAGTTCTTC